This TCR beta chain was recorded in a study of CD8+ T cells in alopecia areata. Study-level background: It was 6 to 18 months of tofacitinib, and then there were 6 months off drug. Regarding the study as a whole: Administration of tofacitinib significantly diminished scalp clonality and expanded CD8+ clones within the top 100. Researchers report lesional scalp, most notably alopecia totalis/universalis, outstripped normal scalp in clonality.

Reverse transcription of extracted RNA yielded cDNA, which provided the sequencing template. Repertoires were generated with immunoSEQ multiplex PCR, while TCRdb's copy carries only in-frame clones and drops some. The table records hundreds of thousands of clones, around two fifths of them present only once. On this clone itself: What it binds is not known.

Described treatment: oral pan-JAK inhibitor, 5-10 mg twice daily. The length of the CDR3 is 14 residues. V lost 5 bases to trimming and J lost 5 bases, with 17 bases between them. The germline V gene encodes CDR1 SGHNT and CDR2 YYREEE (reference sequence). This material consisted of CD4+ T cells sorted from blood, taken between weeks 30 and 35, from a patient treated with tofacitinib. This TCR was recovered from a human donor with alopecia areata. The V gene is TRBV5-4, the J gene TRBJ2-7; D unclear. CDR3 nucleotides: TGTGCCAGCAGGATCACCCTTGGACGGGACGAGCAGTACTTC. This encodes CASRITLGRDEQYF. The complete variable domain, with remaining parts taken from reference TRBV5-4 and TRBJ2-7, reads ETGVTQSPTHLIKTRGQQVTLRCSSQSGHNTVSWYQQALGQGPQFIFQYYREEENGRGNFPPRFSGLQFPNYSSELNVNALELDDSALYLCASRITLGRDEQYFGPGTRLTVT.